The clone carrying this TCR beta chain was counted ten times or more. Its antigen remains unknown. This sample is drawn from a study of T cells in Graves' hyperthyroidism and ophthalmopathy. Whole-study findings and limits: Blood also held most thyroid clonotypes expanded beyond 0.001.

The CDR3 has 13 residues. V shed 3 bases and J shed 5 bases, with 10 bases lying between them. Germline loops: CDR1 MNHEY, CDR2 SMNVEV (reference sequence). The TCR beta CDR3 regions underwent amplification using RNA transcripts as the source. Researchers ran a first-round RT-PCR on the TCR CDR3 using the HTBI primer set. TCRdb processed the multiplex PCR reads anew with MiXCR; each CDR3 protein has one entry. The sample holds a few hundred thousand distinct CDR3 sequences; approximately 14% are singletons and the top ten take 6.5% to 8%. The chain uses TRBV27 and TRBJ1-1; D remains ambiguous. The sequencing sample was made of blood. This TCR was sampled from a woman under 40 with Graves' hyperthyroidism. Here the CDR3 reads CASSLAATTEAFF. The CDR3, as DNA: TGTGCCAGCAGTTTGGCGGCAACAACTGAAGCTTTCTTT.